Below, 4 T cell receptor beta chains from the same sample are listed, as sequenced in a study of blood T cell repertoires in COVID-19 (dated by TCRdb to 2018 to 2020). Library method: the immunoSEQ multiplex PCR assay. The clones in this table, taken by TCRdb from immuneACCESS, are in-frame only. Not every clone is retained; where verified, under half of the shortfall comes from an unresolved V gene, and the cause of the rest is unknown. The sample data list nearly 300,000 clones, and roughly 91% of these were observed just once. The biggest ten clones account for less than 3.5% of the sample. The sequencing input was PBMCs or T cells enriched from blood (not recorded which). The receptors originated from a woman aged 50 to 60 who had been exposed to COVID-19.

This chain joins TRBV10-3 and TRBJ1-1, with D uncertain. CDR3 length: 15 amino acids. CDR1 and CDR2 from the germline V gene are ENHRY and SYGVKD. Between the trimmed V and J ends, which lost 2 bases and 7 bases, there was a span of 17 bases. CDR3 sequence reads: CAISEGGIRKFEAFF. The CDR3 coding sequence is TGTGCCATCAGTGAGGGCGGAATACGGAAGTTTGAAGCTTTCTTT.

This clone appeared once. The chain links TRBV7-9 to TRBJ2-1; D gene ambiguous. From germline, CDR1 is SEHNR and CDR2 FQNEAQ (reference sequence). V dropped 5 bases and J dropped 8 bases, with 7 bases sitting between them. The CDR3 length is 11 residues. The CDR3 nucleotides read TGTGCCAGCAGCCGACGGGATGAGCAGTTCTTC. Translated, it gives CASSRRDEQFF. Variable domain in full (rest from reference TRBV7-9 and TRBJ2-1): DTGVSQNPRHKITKRGQNVTFRCDPISEHNRLYWYRQTLGQGPEFLTYFQNEAQLEKSRLLSDRFSAERPKGSFSTLEIQRTEQGDSAMYLCASSRRDEQFFGPGTRLTVL.

The chain has TRBV5-1 and TRBJ2-5; 8 bases fit TRBD1. The CDR3 has 16 residues. Germline V gives CDR1 SGHRS, CDR2 YFSETQ. The V and J ends lost 2 bases and 5 bases, in that order; junction bases with no gene match: 11. This CDR3 reads CASSLGTGRVAETQYF. The CDR3 DNA reads as TGCGCCAGCAGCTTAGGGACAGGTAGGGTTGCGGAGACCCAGTACTTC.

This chain uses TRBV7-9 with TRBJ2-1; possible D gene TRBD2, 6 bases. Trimming cost V 1 base and J 0 bases, with 7 bases left between them. The germline V gene encodes CDR1 SEHNR and CDR2 FQNEAQ (reference sequence). The CDR3 totals 15 residues. CDR3 in amino acids: CASSLVEGSYNEQFF. In DNA, the CDR3 is TGTGCCAGCAGCTTAGTGGAGGGCTCCTACAATGAGCAGTTCTTC.